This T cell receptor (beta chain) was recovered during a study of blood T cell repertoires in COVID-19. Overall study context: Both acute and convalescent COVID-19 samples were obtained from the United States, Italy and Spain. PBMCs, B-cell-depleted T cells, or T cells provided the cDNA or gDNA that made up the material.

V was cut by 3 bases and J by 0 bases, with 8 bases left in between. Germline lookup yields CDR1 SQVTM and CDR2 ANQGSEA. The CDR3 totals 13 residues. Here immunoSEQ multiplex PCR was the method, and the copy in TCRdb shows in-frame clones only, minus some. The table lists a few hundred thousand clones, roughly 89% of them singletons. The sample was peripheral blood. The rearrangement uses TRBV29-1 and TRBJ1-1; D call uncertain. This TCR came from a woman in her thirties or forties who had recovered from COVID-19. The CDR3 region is CSVEGLLNTEAFF. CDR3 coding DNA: TGCAGCGTTGAGGGCCTTTTGAACACTGAAGCTTTCTTT.